The 10 T cell receptor beta chains presented below share a single source sample, sequenced in a study of shared clonotypes between healthy human individuals. Only in-frame clones appear in the TCRdb table, and some are missing; sequencing was by immunoSEQ multiplex PCR. The top ten clones hold approximately 2% of a sample with around 700,000 clones, about two thirds of them seen once. The sample was memory CD4+ T cells sorted from blood. Specified subset: CD45RA-negative fraction. These receptors were obtained from a woman aged 25-40 years in good health.

The rearrangement joins TRBV7-2 to TRBJ2-7; 9 positions agree with TRBD2. Germline-derived CDR1 and CDR2 are SGHTA and FQGNSA. The CDR3 totals 14 residues. The junction had 6 bases not matched to a gene; V was cut back by 3 bases and J by 6 bases. The CDR3 sequence: CASSFLAGVSEQYF. In nucleotides, the CDR3 is TGTGCCAGCAGCTTTTTAGCGGGAGTTAGCGAGCAGTACTTC.

The chain employs TRBV7-9 and TRBJ1-5; D perhaps matches TRBD1 (6 bases). Germline V gene data show CDR1 as SEHNR and CDR2 as FQNEAQ (reference sequence). There are 17 residues in the CDR3. Trimming took off 2 bases at V and 0 bases at J, with 14 bases between the two ends. The CDR3 nucleotides are TGTGCCAGCAGCTTAAGAGGCAGGACAGATAGCAATCAGCCCCAGCATTTT. Translating gives CASSLRGRTDSNQPQHF.

The chain carries TRBV5-1 and TRBJ2-1; TRBD2 agrees at 7 bases. With V trimmed by 1 base and J by 2 bases, 9 bases remained unmatched. Germline values: CDR1 SGHRS, CDR2 YFSETQ. This CDR3 region has 17 residues. The CDR3 bases are TGCGCCAGCAGCTTGTATGTGGGTAGCGGGCCCTACAATGAGCAGTTCTTC. Amino acid sequence: CASSLYVGSGPYNEQFF.

The chain recombines TRBV11-2 with TRBJ2-2, with 11 bases aligning to TRBD2. J gave up 6 bases and V 1 base, and 1 base lay outside the gene matches. Germline lookup yields CDR1 SGHAT and CDR2 FQNNGV. CDR3 length equals 15 residues. The CDR3 loop reads CASSLVAGGSGELFF. CDR3 bases: TGTGCCAGCAGCTTAGTAGCGGGAGGGTCCGGGGAGCTGTTTTTT.

The chain links TRBV27 to TRBJ1-4; the D is unclear. The CDR3 runs to 13 residues. The germline V and J ends were trimmed by 7 bases and 4 bases, with 10 bases remaining between them. Germline V gene sequence: CDR1 MNHEY, CDR2 SMNVEV (reference sequence). CDR3 coding DNA: TGTGCCAGCAAGATGACTCGTAATGAAAAACTGTTTTTT. It translates to CASKMTRNEKLFF.

The chain has TRBV29-1 and TRBJ2-3, with D perhaps matching TRBD2 (6 bases). The CDR3 runs 14 residues. V shed 3 bases and J shed 2 bases, with 12 bases lying between them. The germline CDR1 and CDR2 sequences are SQVTM and ANQGSEA. Here the CDR3 DNA reads TGCAGCGTTGAGGGTGGACTATTCACAGATACGCAGTATTTT. The encoded protein is CSVEGGLFTDTQYF.

The chain joins TRBV5-5 to TRBJ1-1; D not certain. V was trimmed by 1 base and J by 6 bases, leaving 4 bases between them. CDR3 size: 11 residues. The germline V gene encodes CDR1 SGHKS and CDR2 YYEKEE (reference sequence). The CDR3 is CASSLRAEAFF. CDR3 nucleotide sequence: TGTGCCAGCAGCTTGAGGGCTGAAGCTTTCTTT. The complete variable domain, with remaining parts taken from reference TRBV5-5 and TRBJ1-1, reads DAGVTQSPTHLIKTRGQQVTLRCSPISGHKSVSWYQQVLGQGPQFIFQYYEKEERGRGNFPDRFSARQFPNYSSELNVNALLLGDSALYLCASSLRAEAFFGQGTRLTVV.

The CDR3 bases are TGTGCCAGCAGCCCCCAGGCAGGTAGTACCCAGCATTTT. Its protein product is CASSPQAGSTQHF. This chain links TRBV7-2 with TRBJ1-5; D not certain. Between the trimmed V and J ends, which lost 5 bases and 11 bases, there was a span of 16 bases. The CDR3 is made up of 13 amino acids. From germline, CDR1 is SGHTA and CDR2 FQGNSA.

In regard to this clone: The sample contains more than one DNA sequence encoding this CDR3. The rearrangement uses TRBV27 and TRBJ1-5; D is undetermined. V lost 4 bases and J 0 bases, leaving 7 bases between the germline ends. Germline V gene sequence: CDR1 MNHEY, CDR2 SMNVEV (reference sequence). The CDR3 sequence is 14 residues long. CDR3: CASSWSDSNQPQHF. CDR3 nucleotides: TGTGCCAGCAGTTGGTCCGATAGCAATCAGCCCCAGCATTTT.

V is TRBV5-4 and J is TRBJ1-4, with D uncertain. CDR1 SGHNT and CDR2 YYREEE come from the germline V gene (reference sequence). This CDR3 has 14 residues. Trimming left V 0 bases short and J 5 bases short, with 8 bases between. CDR3 amino acids: CASSLGNANEKLFF. Written as DNA, the CDR3 is TGTGCCAGCAGCTTGGGGAACGCGAATGAAAAACTGTTTTTT.